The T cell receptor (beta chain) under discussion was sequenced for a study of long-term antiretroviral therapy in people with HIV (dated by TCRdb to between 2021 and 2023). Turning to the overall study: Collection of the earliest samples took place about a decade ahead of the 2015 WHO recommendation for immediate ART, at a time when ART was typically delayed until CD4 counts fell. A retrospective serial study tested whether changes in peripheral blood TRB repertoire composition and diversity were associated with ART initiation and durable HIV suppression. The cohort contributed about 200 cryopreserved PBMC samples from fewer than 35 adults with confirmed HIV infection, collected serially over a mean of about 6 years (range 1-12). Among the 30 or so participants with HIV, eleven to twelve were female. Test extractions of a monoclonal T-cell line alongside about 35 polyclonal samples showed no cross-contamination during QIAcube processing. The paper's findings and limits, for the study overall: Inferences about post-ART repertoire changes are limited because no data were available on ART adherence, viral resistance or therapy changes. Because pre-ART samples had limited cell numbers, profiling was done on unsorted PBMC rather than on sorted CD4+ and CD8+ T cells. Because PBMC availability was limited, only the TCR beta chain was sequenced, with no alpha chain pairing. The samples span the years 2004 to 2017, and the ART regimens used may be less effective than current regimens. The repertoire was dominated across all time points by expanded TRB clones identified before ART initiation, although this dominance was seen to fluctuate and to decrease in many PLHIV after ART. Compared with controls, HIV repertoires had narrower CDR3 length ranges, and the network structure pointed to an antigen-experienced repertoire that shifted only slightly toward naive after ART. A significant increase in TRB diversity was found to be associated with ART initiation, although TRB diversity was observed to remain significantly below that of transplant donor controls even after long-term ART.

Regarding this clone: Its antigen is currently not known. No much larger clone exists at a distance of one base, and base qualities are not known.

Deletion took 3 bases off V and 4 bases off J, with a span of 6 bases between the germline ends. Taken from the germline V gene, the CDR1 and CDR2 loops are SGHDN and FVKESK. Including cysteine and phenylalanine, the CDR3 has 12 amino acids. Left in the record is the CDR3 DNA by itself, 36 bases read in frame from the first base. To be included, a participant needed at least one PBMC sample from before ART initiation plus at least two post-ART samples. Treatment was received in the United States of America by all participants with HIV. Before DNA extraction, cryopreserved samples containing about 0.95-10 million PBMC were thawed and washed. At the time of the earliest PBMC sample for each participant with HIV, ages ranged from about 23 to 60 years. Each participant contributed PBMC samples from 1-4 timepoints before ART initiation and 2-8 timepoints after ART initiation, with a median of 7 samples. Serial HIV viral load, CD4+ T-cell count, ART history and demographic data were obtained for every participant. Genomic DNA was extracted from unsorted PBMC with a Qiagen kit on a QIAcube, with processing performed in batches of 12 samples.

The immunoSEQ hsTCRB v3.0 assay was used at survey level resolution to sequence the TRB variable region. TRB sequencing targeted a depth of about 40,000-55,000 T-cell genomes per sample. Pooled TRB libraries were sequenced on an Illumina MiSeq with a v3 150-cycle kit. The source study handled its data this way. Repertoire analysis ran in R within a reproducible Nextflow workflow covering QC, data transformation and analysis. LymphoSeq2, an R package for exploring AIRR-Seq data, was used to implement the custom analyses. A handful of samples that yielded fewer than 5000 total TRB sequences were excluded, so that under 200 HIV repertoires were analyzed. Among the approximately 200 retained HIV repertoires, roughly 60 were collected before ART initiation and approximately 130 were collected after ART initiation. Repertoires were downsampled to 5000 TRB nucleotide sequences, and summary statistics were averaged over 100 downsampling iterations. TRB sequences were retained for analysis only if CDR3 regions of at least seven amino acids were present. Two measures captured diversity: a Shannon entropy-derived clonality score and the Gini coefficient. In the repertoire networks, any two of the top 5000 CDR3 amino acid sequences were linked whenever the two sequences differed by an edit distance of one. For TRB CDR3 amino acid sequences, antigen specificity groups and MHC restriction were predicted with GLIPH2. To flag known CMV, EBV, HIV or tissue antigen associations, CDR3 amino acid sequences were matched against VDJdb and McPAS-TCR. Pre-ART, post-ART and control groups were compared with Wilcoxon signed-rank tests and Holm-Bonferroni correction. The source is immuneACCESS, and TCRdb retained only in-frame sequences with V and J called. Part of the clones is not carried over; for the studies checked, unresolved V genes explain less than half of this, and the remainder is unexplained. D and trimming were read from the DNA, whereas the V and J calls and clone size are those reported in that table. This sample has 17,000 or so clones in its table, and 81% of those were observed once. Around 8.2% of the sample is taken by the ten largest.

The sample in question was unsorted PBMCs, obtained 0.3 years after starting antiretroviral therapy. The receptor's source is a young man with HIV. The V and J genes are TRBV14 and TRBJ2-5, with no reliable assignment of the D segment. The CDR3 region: CASSQHLETQYF. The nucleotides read TGTGCCAGCAGCCAGCACCTAGAGACCCAGTACTTC.